The sequence of this T cell receptor beta chain was determined in a study of blood T cell repertoires in COVID-19. Per the original methods: The assay estimated nucleated cells by amplifying reference gene primers. Assay used: immunoSEQ multiplex PCR; TCRdb lists only in-frame clones, some missing. The V and J calls and the clone size are those of that table, but D and trimming were determined from the DNA. The sample has more than 45,000 clones; approximately 90% are singletons. The CDR3 sequence is 16 residues long. Germline V gene lookup returns CDR1 LNHDA and CDR2 SQIVND (reference sequence). Regarding this clone: One junction end does not reproduce the germline sequence, and a read error may be involved.

The sample taken for sequencing was peripheral blood. The chain joins TRBV19 to TRBJ2-2, with 10 bases fitting TRBD1. This TCR was recovered from a woman aged 80 or over with COVID-19, enrolled during active disease. The CDR3 region has the DNA TGTGCCAGTAGTACGACAGGGGGCCATGGCACCAGGGAGCTGTTTTTT. Protein product: CASSTTGGHGTRELFF.